This entry lists 5 T cell receptor beta chains sequenced from one sample in a study of shared clonotypes between healthy human individuals (TCRdb year 2020). CD8 naive samples were CD45RO-negative cells positively selected for CCR7, giving a CD45RA+CCR7+ population that excluded TemRA cells. The method was the immunoSEQ multiplex PCR assay. TCRdb provides this immuneACCESS table in a form limited to in-frame rearrangements. Some clones are lacking; in checked studies, under half of them reflect an unresolved V gene, and why the rest are absent is not known. The sample table records about 2.1 million clones; 85% to 95% of these occur just once. The top ten hold under 2% of the sample. The material sequenced was naive CD8+ T cells from PBMCs. The cell subset or site label, read with the paper, signifies: CD45RA+CCR7+. These receptor sequences come from a man younger than 30 in good health. Some clones in this sample may be carry-over from other donors' samples.

The J gene is TRBJ2-1, the V gene TRBV29-1; D not certain. The CDR3 contains 11 residues. Trimming took off 7 bases at V and 12 bases at J, with 16 bases between the two ends. Per the germline V gene, CDR1 is SQVTM and CDR2 is ANQGSEA. The CDR3 DNA sequence: TGCAGCGCCCCCGGGTTTGATGGGCAGTTCTTC. Its translation is CSAPGFDGQFF.

This clone was observed a few times. The V gene is TRBV7-9, the J gene TRBJ2-7; 12 bases are a match to TRBD2. The CDR3 loop spans 15 amino acids. Trimming removed 5 bases from V and 0 bases from J; junction bases left unmatched: 2. Germline V lookup: CDR1 SEHNR, CDR2 FQNEAQ (reference sequence). CDR3 sequence: CASSTTSGSSYEQYF. CDR3 sequence (DNA): TGTGCCAGCAGCACGACTAGCGGGAGCTCCTACGAGCAGTACTTC.

This clone occurred a few times. The gene calls are TRBV30 and TRBJ1-1; the D gene is possibly TRBD1 (6 bases). The germline V and J ends were trimmed by 6 bases and 0 bases, with 11 bases remaining between them. The CDR3 length is 13 residues. Per the germline V gene, CDR1 is GTSNPN and CDR2 is SVGIG (reference sequence). The CDR3 protein is CACTRQVNTEAFF. The CDR3 DNA sequence: TGTGCCTGCACGAGACAGGTGAACACTGAAGCTTTCTTT.

The rearrangement links TRBV5-6 to TRBJ2-1; weak D call: TRBD2 (5 bases). The CDR3 consists of 13 residues. The V end lost 1 base, the J end lost 6 bases, and 8 bases lay between the germline ends. Germline V gene sequence: CDR1 SGHDT, CDR2 YYEEEE. The CDR3 loop reads CASSLTGINEQFF. In nucleotides, the CDR3 is TGTGCCAGCAGCTTGACCGGGATCAATGAGCAGTTCTTC.

Of note for this clone: The identical CDR3 is also encoded by other nucleotide sequences in the sample. This chain links TRBV7-8 with TRBJ2-7; D possibly matches TRBD1 or TRBD2 (5 bases each). The CDR3 loop spans 14 amino acids. Trimming shortened V by 1 base and J by 0 bases, and 7 bases separated the two germline ends. Germline CDR1 is SGHVS and CDR2 is FQNEAQ. CDR3 region: CASSLGDGSYEQYF. CDR3 in DNA: TGTGCCAGCAGCTTAGGGGACGGCTCCTACGAGCAGTACTTC. The whole variable domain, remainder taken from reference TRBV7-8 and TRBJ2-7, is GAGVSQSPRYKVAKRGQDVALRCDPISGHVSLFWYQQALGQGPEFLTYFQNEAQLDKSGLPSDRFFAERPEGSVSTLKIQRTQQEDSAVYLCASSLGDGSYEQYFGPGTRLTVT.